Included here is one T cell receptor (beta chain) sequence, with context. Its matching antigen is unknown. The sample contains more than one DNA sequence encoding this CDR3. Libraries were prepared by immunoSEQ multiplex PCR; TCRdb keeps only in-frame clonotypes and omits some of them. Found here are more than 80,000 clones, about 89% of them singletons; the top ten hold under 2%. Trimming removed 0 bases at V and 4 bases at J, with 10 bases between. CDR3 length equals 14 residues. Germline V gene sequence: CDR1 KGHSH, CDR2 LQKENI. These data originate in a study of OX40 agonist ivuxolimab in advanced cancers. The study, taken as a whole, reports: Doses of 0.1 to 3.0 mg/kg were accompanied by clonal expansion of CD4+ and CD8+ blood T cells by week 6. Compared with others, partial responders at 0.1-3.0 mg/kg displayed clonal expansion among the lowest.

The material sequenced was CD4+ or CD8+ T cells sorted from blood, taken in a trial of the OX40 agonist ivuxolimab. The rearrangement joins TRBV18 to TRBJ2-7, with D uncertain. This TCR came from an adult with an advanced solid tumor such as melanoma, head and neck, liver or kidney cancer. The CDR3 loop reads CASSPPGLLYEQYF. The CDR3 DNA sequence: TGTGCCAGCTCACCACCGGGATTACTATACGAGCAGTACTTC.